This TCR beta chain appears in the sequencing data of a study of blood T cell repertoires in COVID-19. Study-wide background: Some COVID-19 samples were acute and others convalescent; all came from the United States, Italy and Spain. PBMCs, B-cell-depleted T cells, or T cells were the source of the cDNA or gDNA that made up the material.

CDR1 and CDR2 (germline): LGHNT, FRNRAP. CDR3 size: 12 residues. Trimming at V came to 6 bases and at J to 4 bases, leaving 0 bases not matched to a gene. The authors' processing: Quantification of nucleated cells was approximated via reference gene primer amplification. The repertoire was sequenced with immunoSEQ multiplex PCR; TCRdb's copy has only in-frame clones and lacks some. The V and J calls and clone size were taken over from that table, and D and trimming were inferred from the DNA. The table has approximately 150,000 clones, approximately 90% seen once; the top ten hold under 9%. The chain uses TRBV12-5 and TRBJ2-3, with 8 nucleotides matching TRBD2. The specimen sequenced was peripheral blood. This clonotype was obtained from a woman aged 45-65 years with active or convalescent COVID-19. In DNA form, the CDR3 reads TGTGCTAGTGGACTAGCGGCAGATACGCAGTATTTT. Amino acid sequence: CASGLAADTQYF.